What follows are 2 T cell receptor beta chains derived from one specimen sequenced in a study of human T cells and chemical hapten exposure. The time point is: patch test 1, 2 weeks after DPC sensitization. Treatment of the sample: therapeutic diphenylcyclopropenone sensitization with weekly scalp DPC. TCRdb redid the calling of the RACE reads with MiXCR, one entry per CDR3 protein. The sample consists of fewer than 500,000 distinct CDR3 sequences, roughly 4.8% of them appearing once. This sample comprised whole blood, obtained in connection with sensitization to the hapten diphenylcyclopropenone (DPC). These receptors were taken from a woman aged 50 to 65 with alopecia areata. Some clones in this sample may be carry-over from other donors' samples.

The chain carries TRBV10-3 and TRBJ2-5; D unresolved. This CDR3 comprises 12 residues. Between the trimmed V and J ends, which lost 3 bases and 4 bases, there was a span of 6 bases. Germline values: CDR1 ENHRY, CDR2 SYGVKD. The CDR3 DNA sequence: TGTGCCATCAGTGATAGGCGAGAGACCCAGTACTTC. It codes for CAISDRRETQYF.

This clonotype was counted many times. The rearrangement joins TRBV4-2 to TRBJ2-3, with no clear D. CDR3 length: 15 residues. Germline CDR1 is LGHNA and CDR2 is YNFKEQ. V lost 1 base and J lost 3, with 11 bases in between. The CDR3 nucleotides read TGTGCCAGCAGCCAAGTAAAGACTGGGACAGATACGCAGTATTTT. Protein: CASSQVKTGTDTQYF.